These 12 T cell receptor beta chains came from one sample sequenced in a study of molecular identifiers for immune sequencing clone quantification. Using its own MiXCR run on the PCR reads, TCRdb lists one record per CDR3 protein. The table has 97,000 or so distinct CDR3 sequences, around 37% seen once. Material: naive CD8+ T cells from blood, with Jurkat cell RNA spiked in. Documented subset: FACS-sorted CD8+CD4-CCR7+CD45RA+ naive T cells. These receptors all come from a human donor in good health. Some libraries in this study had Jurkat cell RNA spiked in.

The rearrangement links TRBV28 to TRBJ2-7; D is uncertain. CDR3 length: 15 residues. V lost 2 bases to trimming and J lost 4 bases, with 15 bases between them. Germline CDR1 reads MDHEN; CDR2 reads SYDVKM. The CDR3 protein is CASSLEESVKYEQYF. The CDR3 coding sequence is TGTGCCAGCAGTTTAGAGGAATCGGTTAAGTACGAGCAGTACTTC.

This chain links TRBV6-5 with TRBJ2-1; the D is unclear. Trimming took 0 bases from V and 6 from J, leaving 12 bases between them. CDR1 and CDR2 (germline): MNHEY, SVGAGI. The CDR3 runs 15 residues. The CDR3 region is CASSYSRVPFNEQFF. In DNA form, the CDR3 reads TGTGCCAGCAGTTACTCTCGAGTTCCTTTCAATGAGCAGTTCTTC.

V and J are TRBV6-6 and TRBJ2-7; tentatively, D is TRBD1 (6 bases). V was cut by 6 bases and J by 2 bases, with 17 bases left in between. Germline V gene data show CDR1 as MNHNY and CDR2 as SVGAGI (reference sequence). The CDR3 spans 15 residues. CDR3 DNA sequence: TGTGCCAGCAGCCCCCTCGAGGGGGAAACCTACGAGCAGTACTTC. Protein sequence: CASSPLEGETYEQYF.

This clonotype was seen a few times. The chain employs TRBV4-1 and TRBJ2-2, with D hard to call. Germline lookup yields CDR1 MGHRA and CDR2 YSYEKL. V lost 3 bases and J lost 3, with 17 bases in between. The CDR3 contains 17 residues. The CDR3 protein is CASSQDDSRFDTGELFF. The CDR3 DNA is TGCGCCAGCAGCCAGGACGACTCGAGATTCGACACCGGGGAGCTGTTTTTT.

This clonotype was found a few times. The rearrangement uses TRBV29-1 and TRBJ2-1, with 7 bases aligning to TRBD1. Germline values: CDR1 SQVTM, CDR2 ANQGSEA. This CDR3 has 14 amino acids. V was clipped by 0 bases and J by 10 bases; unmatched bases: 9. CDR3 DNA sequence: TGCAGCGTTGAAGACCGGACAGGCCGGTTCGAGCAGTTCTTC. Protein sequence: CSVEDRTGRFEQFF.

The DNA for the CDR3 is TGCAGTGCGGACAGGGGTCCTCTAGCCAAAAACATTCAGTACTTC. Residues: CSADRGPLAKNIQYF. J is TRBJ2-4 and V is TRBV20-1, with 9 nucleotides matching TRBD1. Germline V gives CDR1 DFQATT, CDR2 SNEGSKA (reference sequence). J lost 0 bases, V lost 6 bases, and 6 bases had no gene match. CDR3 length equals 15 residues.

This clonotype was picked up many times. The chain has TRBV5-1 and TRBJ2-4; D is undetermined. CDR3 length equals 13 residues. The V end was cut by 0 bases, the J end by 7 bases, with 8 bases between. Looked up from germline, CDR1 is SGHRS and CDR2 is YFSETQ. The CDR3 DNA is TGCGCCAGCAGCTTGGACGCAATGAACATTCAGTACTTC. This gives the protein CASSLDAMNIQYF. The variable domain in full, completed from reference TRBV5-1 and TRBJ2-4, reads KAGVTQTPRYLIKTRGQQVTLSCSPISGHRSVSWYQQTPGQGLQFLFEYFSETQRNKGNFPGRFSGRQFSNSRSEMNVSTLELGDSALYLCASSLDAMNIQYFGAGTRLSVL.

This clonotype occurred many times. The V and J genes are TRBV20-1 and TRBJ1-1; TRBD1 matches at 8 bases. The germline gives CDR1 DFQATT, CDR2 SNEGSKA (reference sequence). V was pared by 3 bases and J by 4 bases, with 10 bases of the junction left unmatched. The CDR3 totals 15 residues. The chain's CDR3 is CSARVLQGDPTEAFF. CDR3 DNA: TGCAGTGCTAGGGTTTTACAGGGGGATCCCACTGAAGCTTTCTTT.

CDR3 DNA: TGTGCCAGCAGCGGCCAGGCCGGCACAGATACGCAGTATTTT. This encodes CASSGQAGTDTQYF. The J gene is TRBJ2-3, the V gene TRBV9; D gene unclear. CDR3 length equals 14 residues. Trimming cost V 3 bases and J 1 base, with 9 bases left between them. CDR1 and CDR2 (germline): SGDLS, YYNGEE.

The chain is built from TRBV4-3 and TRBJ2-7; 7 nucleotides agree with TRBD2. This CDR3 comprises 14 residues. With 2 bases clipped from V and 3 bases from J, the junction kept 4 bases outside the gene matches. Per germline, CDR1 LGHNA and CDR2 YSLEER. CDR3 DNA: TGCGCCAGCAGCCAAAGTTCGGGAGGCTACGAGCAGTACTTC. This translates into CASSQSSGGYEQYF.

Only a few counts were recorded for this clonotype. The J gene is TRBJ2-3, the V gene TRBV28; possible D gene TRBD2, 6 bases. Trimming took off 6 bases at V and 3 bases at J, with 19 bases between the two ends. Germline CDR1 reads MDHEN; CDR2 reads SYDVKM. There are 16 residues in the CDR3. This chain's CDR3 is CASSPDYSGGTDTQYF. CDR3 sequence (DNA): TGTGCCAGCAGCCCAGACTACTCTGGGGGGACAGATACGCAGTATTTT.

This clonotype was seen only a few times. The CDR3 region has the DNA TGCAGTGCTTATAGCGTTCTCTCTAGCACAGATACGCAGTATTTT. Its translation: CSAYSVLSSTDTQYF. The genes are TRBV20-1 and TRBJ2-3; maybe TRBD2 (5 bases). Trimming took off 5 bases at V and 0 bases at J, with 15 bases between the two ends. Germline assignment: CDR1 DFQATT and CDR2 SNEGSKA (reference sequence). The length of the CDR3 is 15 residues.